Listed here are 3 T cell receptor beta chains from one sample, sequenced in a study of shared clonotypes between healthy human individuals. This table comes from immunoSEQ multiplex PCR, and its TCRdb copy is limited to in-frame clones, with some not included. The repertoire has under 600,000 clones, roughly 97% of them found once; the top ten carry 0.055% to 0.07%. Sequencing input: naive CD4+ T cells sorted from blood. Sample subset: CD45RA+ positively selected. The receptors come from a woman under 40 in good health.

This clone was seen only once. The chain combines TRBV6-6 with TRBJ2-7; possibly TRBD2 for D (5 bases). Germline CDR1 reads MNHNY; CDR2 reads SVGAGI (reference sequence). V lost 2 bases and J 3 bases, leaving 8 bases between the germline ends. This CDR3 is built from 13 residues. CDR3 DNA sequence: TGTGCCAGCAGTTACCAGCGGAGCTACGAGCAGTACTTC. It is translated as CASSYQRSYEQYF.

The CDR3 DNA follows: TGTGCCAGCAGTGAAGGGGGCAGGGGGAATGAAAAACTGTTTTTT. Translating it yields CASSEGGRGNEKLFF. The rearrangement joins TRBV6-1 to TRBJ1-4, with 7 bases lining up with TRBD1. Germline V gene lookup returns CDR1 MNHNS and CDR2 SASEGT. The trim removed 1 base at V and 5 bases at J, leaving 4 bases unmatched. The CDR3 contains 15 residues.

The V and J genes are TRBV6-5 and TRBJ1-1; D not resolved. The V end was cut by 2 bases, the J end by 3 bases, with 10 bases between. CDR1 MNHEY and CDR2 SVGAGI come from the germline V gene. This CDR3 comprises 14 residues. DNA of the CDR3: TGTGCCAGCAGTTACCTGGCGGTTTACACTGAAGCTTTCTTT. It yields the protein CASSYLAVYTEAFF.